This T cell receptor beta chain emerged from a study of beta chain features in type 1 diabetes (dated by TCRdb to between 2017 and 2018). Regarding the complete study: Patients and healthy donors did not differ in mean age, gender distribution, total cell number or subset yield. A total of over 90,000,000 sorted cells were examined across all samples, and a strong correlation was observed between cell number per subset and RNA yield. Regulatory and stem cell-like memory subsets were obtained from only 8 patients and roughly eight healthy donors, while naive and central memory subsets were obtained from all 30 or so donors. The study compared TCRB repertoires of sorted circulating CD4+ T cell subsets between recently diagnosed type 1 diabetes patients and matched healthy donors.

Findings and caveats that apply to the study as a whole: Type 1 diabetes patients showed a moderate but significant shortening of TCRB CDR3 length in all four CD4+ subsets. Naive, central memory and regulatory TCRB repertoires appeared to be more similar among patients than among healthy donors. PCR may preferentially amplify shorter templates, but because patient and control samples were amplified and corrected together, any resulting skew would affect both groups equally. Because cDNA was sequenced instead of genomic DNA, highly expressing activated cells could be over-represented, though the groups showed no difference in activation or CD3 levels. Only small numbers of individuals were included in the HLA sub-analyses, which left unresolved whether HLA type had any influence on TCRB rearrangement. Patients with type 1 diabetes made fewer insertions and deleted more nucleotides at VDJ recombination sites, implying thymic rearrangement abnormalities.

Each donor gave one peripheral blood draw, averaging roughly 120 mL, which was collected into heparinised tubes. Naive, central memory, regulatory and stem cell-like memory CD4+ T cells were sorted on a BD FACSAria II using a panel including CD45RO, CCR7, CD25, CD127, CD95 and CD27. Purity was above 95% for every sorted population. Right away, PBMCs were isolated by Lymphoprep density gradient centrifugation and were stained directly, with no culture step. So that batch effects would be minimized, each experiment stained and sorted samples in pairs, pairing one healthy donor with one patient. A remark on this clone: Its antigen specificity is not known. Per-base quality was not reported, and no clone a single base away is much larger than it.

Including the terminal cysteine and phenylalanine, the CDR3 comprises 17 residues. Only the CDR3 DNA is retained, 51 bases long and in frame from the first base. V is pared back by 2 bases and J by 3 bases, with 19 bases lying between the germline termini. Reading the germline V gene gives CDR1 LGHNA and CDR2 YNFKEQ. The High Capacity cDNA Reverse Transcription Kit was used to reverse transcribe all of the isolated RNA, meaning that expressed TCRB transcripts were what got sequenced. Deep immunoSEQ sequencing was performed on naive, central memory and regulatory T cell samples, with an average of roughly 3.6 million total reads per sample. After sorted cells were lysed in RLT buffer, RNA was extracted with DNase-treated RNeasy Micro or Mini kits, with the choice depending on cell number. Each cell subset was processed separately to prevent cross-contamination, with patient and healthy donor samples processed together. The immunoSEQ multiplex PCR was used to amplify TCRB sequences from cDNA, yielding 87-bp fragments that span the CDR3 region. Sequencing of the amplicons was done on the Illumina HiSeq platform. The study's processing was this. Synthetic template baselines were used to correct PCR bias computationally, reads within Hamming distance 2 were collapsed, and singletons that could not be merged were discarded. Reads were aligned against IMGT so that V, D and J genes, CDR3 length and insertions or deletions at six rearrangement sites could be assigned. Within each subset, clonotype counts were normalized to sorted cell number, after which true diversity and Gini coefficients were computed with the tcR R package. The overlap coefficient, calculated on TCRB nucleotide sequences, was used to quantify repertoire sharing. As a proxy for the pre-selection repertoire, out-of-frame TCRB sequences from naive cells were analyzed. TCRdb's version of the immuneACCESS table is confined to in-frame rearrangements and falls short of the full clone set. An unresolved V gene accounts for under half of the shortfall where checked; the remainder is of unknown origin. V and J calls and clone size are as listed in that table; D and trimming were resolved from the DNA. Recorded for this sample are 300,000 to 450,000 clones; about 20% of them occurred a single time. The ten top clones hold about 0.045% of the sample.

Specimen: naive CD4+ T cells from blood. The cell subset or site label for this specimen denotes: true naive CD4+ T cells. The chain is made from TRBV4-2 and TRBJ1-2, with TRBD1 as a weak D call on 5 bases. The receptor was isolated from a woman between 18 and 30 years old in good health. Read as DNA, the sequence is TGTGCCAGCAGCCAAAAAACGGGGGGGTCCGCTGACTATGGCTACACCTTC. Translated, it gives CASSQKTGGSADYGYTF.